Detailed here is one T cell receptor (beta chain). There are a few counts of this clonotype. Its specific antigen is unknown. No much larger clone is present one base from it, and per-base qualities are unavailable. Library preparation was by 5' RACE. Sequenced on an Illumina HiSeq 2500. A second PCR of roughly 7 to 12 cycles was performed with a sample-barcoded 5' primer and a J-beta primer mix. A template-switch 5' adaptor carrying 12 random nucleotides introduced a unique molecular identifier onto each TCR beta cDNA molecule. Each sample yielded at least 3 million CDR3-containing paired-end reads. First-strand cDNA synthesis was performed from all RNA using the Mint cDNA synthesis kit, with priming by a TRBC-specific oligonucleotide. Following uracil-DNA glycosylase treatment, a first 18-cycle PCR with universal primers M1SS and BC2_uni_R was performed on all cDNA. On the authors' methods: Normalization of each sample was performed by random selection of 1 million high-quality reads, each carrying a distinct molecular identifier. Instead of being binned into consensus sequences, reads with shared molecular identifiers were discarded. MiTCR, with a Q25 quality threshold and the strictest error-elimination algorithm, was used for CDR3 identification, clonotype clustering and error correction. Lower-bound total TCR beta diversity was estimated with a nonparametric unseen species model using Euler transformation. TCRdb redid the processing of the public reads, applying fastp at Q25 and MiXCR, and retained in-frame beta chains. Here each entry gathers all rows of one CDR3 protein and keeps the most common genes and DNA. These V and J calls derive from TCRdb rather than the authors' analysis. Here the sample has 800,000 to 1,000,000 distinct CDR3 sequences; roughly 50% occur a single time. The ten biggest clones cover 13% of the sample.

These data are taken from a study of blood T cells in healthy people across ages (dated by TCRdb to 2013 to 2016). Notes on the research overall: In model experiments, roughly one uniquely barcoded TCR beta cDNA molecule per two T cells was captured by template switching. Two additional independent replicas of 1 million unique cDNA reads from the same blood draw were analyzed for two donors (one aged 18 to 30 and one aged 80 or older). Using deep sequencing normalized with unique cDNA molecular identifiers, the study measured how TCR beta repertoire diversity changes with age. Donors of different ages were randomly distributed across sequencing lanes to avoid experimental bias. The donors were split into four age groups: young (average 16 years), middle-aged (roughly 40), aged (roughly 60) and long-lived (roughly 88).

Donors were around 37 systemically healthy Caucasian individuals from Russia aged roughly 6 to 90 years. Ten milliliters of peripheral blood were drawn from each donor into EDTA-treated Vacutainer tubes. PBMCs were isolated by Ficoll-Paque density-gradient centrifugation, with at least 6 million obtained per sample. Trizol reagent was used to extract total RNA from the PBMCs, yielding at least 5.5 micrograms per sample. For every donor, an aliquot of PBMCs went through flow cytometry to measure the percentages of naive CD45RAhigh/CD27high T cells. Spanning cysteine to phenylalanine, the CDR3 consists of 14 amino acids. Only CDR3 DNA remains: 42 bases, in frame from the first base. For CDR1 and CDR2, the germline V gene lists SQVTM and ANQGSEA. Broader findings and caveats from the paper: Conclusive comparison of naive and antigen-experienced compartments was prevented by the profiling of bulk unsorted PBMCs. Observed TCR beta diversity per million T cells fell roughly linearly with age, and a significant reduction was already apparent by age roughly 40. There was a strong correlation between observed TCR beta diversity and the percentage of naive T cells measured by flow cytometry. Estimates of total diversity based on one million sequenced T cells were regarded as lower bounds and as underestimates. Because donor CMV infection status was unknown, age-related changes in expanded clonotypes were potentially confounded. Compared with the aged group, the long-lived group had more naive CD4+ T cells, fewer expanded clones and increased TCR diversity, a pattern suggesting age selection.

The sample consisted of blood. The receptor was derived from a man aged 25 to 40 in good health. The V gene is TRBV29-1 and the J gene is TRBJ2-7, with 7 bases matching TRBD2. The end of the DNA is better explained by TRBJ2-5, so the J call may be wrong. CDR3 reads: CSVAREGFGETQYF. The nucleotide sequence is TGCAGCGTCGCCAGGGAGGGATTCGGAGAGACCCAGTACTTC.